The rows below give T cell receptor beta chains drawn from one sample of a study of control samples from healthy donors and cancer patients. The data were produced by immunoSEQ multiplex PCR, yet TCRdb's version contains in-frame clones alone and is incomplete. The table lists some 170,000 clones, nearly 96% of them singletons. Sequenced: blood. Receptors originate from a woman between 25 and 40 years old in good health. Each CDR3 is given with its conserved first and last residue. The order of the fields is V gene, J gene, CDR3 protein.

TRBV28	TRBJ1-5	CASRQILISNQPQHF
TRBV9	TRBJ2-1	CASSEHLAGGTNAQFF
TRBV4-1	TRBJ1-1	CASRLQSPGTEAFF
TRBV6-4	TRBJ2-2	CASSVTPRVGELFF
TRBV18	TRBJ1-6	CASSQGPNSPLHF
TRBV2	TRBJ1-2	CASRRDRWQGAHGYTF
TRBV19	TRBJ1-1	CASSISGEHEAFF
TRBV28	TRBJ1-1	CASSLFSGRGNTEAFF
TRBV6-9	TRBJ2-1	CASSLPTSGRAHEQFF
TRBV30	TRBJ2-4	CAWSDWSGGQGNIQYF
TRBV10-1	TRBJ2-1	CASSDSGPGEGEQFF
TRBV11-2	TRBJ1-3	CASSPIVGALGNTIYF
TRBV21-1	TRBJ1-2	CASSGSDQNYGYTF
TRBV5-4	TRBJ2-7	CASSKGLAGGQTYEQYF
TRBV6-5	TRBJ2-1	CASTEWANYNEQFF
TRBV2	TRBJ1-5	CASSPAGPMSNQPQHF
TRBV5-4	TRBJ2-7	CASSISTGVVEQYF
TRBV24-1	TRBJ1-2	CATSGRTENYGYTF
TRBV11-3	TRBJ1-2	CASSLDPETGEYGYTF
TRBV18	TRBJ2-1	CASSPVGGEQFF
TRBV19	TRBJ1-1	CASSVRGFDTEAFF
TRBV12-2	TRBJ1-2	CASRLTQGHYGYTF
TRBV15	TRBJ2-1	CATSTLLSGSSYNEQFF
TRBV6-6	TRBJ1-2	CASSYSTNYGYTF
TRBV3-1/TRBV3-2	TRBJ1-2	CASSQGSGQGALQYGYTF
TRBV6-6	TRBJ2-7	CASSDGIQGDEQYF
TRBV3-1/TRBV3-2	TRBJ1-4	CASSQTTPTNRKLFF
TRBV3-1/TRBV3-2	TRBJ2-3	CASSRPGLATDTQYF
TRBV18	TRBJ2-5	CASSVGTQETQYF
TRBV15	TRBJ1-3	CATSARLLGTGNTIYF
TRBV30	TRBJ2-6	CAWSVGGSGANVLTF
TRBV4-1	TRBJ1-2	CASSQGKGYTF
TRBV5-4	TRBJ2-7	CASSPGPIFYEQYF
TRBV11-2	TRBJ2-1	CASSQRGIYEQFF
TRBV5-1	TRBJ2-1	CASSLDTDSYNEQFF
TRBV29-1	TRBJ2-7	CSVAVLSGNYEQYF
TRBV24-1	TRBJ2-1	CATSRGSGIYNEQFF
TRBV19	TRBJ2-6	CASSKGTGTSGANVLTF
TRBV6-5	TRBJ2-1	CASSYTSGNNEQFF
TRBV6-5	TRBJ2-1	CASSLAGKYNEQFF
TRBV7-9	TRBJ1-5	CASSSEGQGNQPQHF
TRBV4-1	TRBJ2-6	CASSQVGRGLSGANVLTF
TRBV27	TRBJ1-3	CASSFLNGNTIYF